The 3 T cell receptor beta chains given below trace back to one sample, sequenced in a study of early T cells in non-severe SARS-CoV-2 infection. TCRdb processed the 5' RACE reads anew with MiXCR; each CDR3 protein has one entry. Among approximately 60,000 distinct CDR3 sequences listed, 12% were seen once. Specimen: whole blood. These receptors came from an adult who was a healthcare worker with PCR-confirmed SARS-CoV-2 infection or an uninfected control (not recorded which).

The chain carries TRBV19 and TRBJ2-1; TRBD2 agrees at 16 bases. CDR1 LNHDA and CDR2 SQIVND come from the germline V gene (reference sequence). V lost 5 bases, J lost 7 bases, and 2 bases stayed unmatched. This CDR3 has 15 amino acids. CDR3 in amino acids: CASSAGLAGGNEQFF. CDR3 in DNA: TGTGCCAGTAGTGCGGGACTAGCGGGGGGGAATGAGCAGTTCTTC.

This clonotype was picked up many times. The chain uses TRBV4-3 and TRBJ1-1, with D uncertain. V lost 4 bases and J 4 bases, leaving 16 bases between the germline ends. This CDR3 is built from 15 residues. Germline-derived CDR1 and CDR2 are LGHNA and YSLEER. The CDR3 here is CASSLENNMGTEAFF. The CDR3 nucleotides read TGCGCCAGCAGCCTTGAGAATAATATGGGCACTGAAGCTTTCTTT.

This clonotype was counted only a few times. The CDR3 region has the DNA TGTGCCAGCAGTTCAACGGGGATTTATGGCTACACCTTC. It translates to CASSSTGIYGYTF. The rearrangement joins TRBV6-1 to TRBJ1-2, with D uncertain. Between the trimmed V and J ends, which lost 5 bases and 5 bases, there was a span of 12 bases. The CDR3 contains 13 residues. Germline CDR1 reads MNHNS; CDR2 reads SASEGT.